The clone carrying this T cell receptor beta chain came up once. Data came from immunoSEQ multiplex PCR; TCRdb stores just in-frame clones and leaves some out. Of some 68,000 clones listed, 75% to 90% are singletons. These data originate in a study of OX40 agonist ivuxolimab in advanced cancers. The CDR3 totals 13 residues. Germline CDR1 reads MDHEN; CDR2 reads SYDVKM. The germline V and J ends were trimmed by 3 bases and 3 bases, with 7 bases remaining between them. The chain carries TRBV28 and TRBJ2-3; D gene uncertain. The TCR sequence derives from an adult with an advanced solid tumor such as melanoma, head and neck, liver or kidney cancer. The sequences come from CD4+ or CD8+ T cells sorted from blood, collected in a trial of the OX40 agonist ivuxolimab. This chain's CDR3 is CASSLGQTDTQYF. The CDR3 nucleotides are TGTGCCAGCAGTTTGGGCCAGACAGATACGCAGTATTTT.